The clone carrying this T cell receptor (beta chain) was seen ten or more times. Its specificity is unknown. The sample is drawn from a study of response to subunit inactivated influenza vaccine. General observations from the study: Authors suggested each seasonal flu vaccination may recruit only limited numbers of new T cells.

TCRdb fed the RT-PCR reads into MiXCR, producing one record per CDR3 protein. The data contain fewer than 600,000 distinct CDR3 sequences, approximately 7.8% of them singletons. Germline assignment: CDR1 MNHEY and CDR2 SVGAGI. The CDR3 sequence is 16 residues long. J gave up 5 bases and V 4 bases, and 6 bases lay outside the gene matches. The sequence was obtained from a man aged 45 to 70 who received an inactivated influenza vaccine. This sample comprised PBMCs from blood, obtained around 2 years after vaccination. This chain uses TRBV6-5 with TRBJ2-1, with 12 bases aligning to TRBD2. In nucleotides, the CDR3 is TGTGCCAGCAGTTCCCCGGGACTAGCGGGTCACAATGAGCAGTTCTTC. This encodes CASSSPGLAGHNEQFF.